This T cell receptor (beta chain) was found in a study of blood T cells in healthy people across ages. Next came a second PCR, run for roughly 6 to 11 cycles, which used a sample-barcoded 5' primer along with a J-beta primer mix. MiXCR was run by TCRdb on the 5' RACE reads, yielding one entry per CDR3 protein. The sample carries hundreds of thousands of distinct CDR3 sequences, around 43% recorded once. No fewer than 5.5 micrograms of total RNA were isolated from every sample. Sequencing was done on a sample of blood. The receptor was isolated from a man in his 60s in good health.

As DNA, the CDR3 is TGTGCCAGCAGCCTCGGAGCAAATCAGTACTTC. This codes for CASSLGANQYF. The chain combines TRBV7-2 with TRBJ2-5, with D unresolved. V dropped 5 bases and J dropped 11 bases, with 12 bases sitting between them. CDR1 is SGHTA and CDR2 is FQGNSA in the germline V gene. The CDR3 has 11 amino acids.